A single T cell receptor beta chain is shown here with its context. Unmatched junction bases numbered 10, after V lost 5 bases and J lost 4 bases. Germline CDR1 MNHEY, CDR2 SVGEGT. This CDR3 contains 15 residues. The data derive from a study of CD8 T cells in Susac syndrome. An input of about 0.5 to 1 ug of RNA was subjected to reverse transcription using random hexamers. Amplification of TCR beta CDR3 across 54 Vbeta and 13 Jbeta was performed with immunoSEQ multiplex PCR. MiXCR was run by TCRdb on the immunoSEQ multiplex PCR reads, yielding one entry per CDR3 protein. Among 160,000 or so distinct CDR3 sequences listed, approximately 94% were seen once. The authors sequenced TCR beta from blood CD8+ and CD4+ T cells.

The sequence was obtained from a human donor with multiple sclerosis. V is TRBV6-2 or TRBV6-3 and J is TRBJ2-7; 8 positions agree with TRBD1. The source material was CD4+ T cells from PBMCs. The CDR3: CASSRPAQGEYEQYF. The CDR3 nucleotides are TGTGCCAGCAGTCGCCCCGCACAGGGGGAATACGAGCAGTACTTC.